This TCR beta chain originates from a study of OX40 agonist ivuxolimab in advanced cancers. Germline assignment: CDR1 SGHRS and CDR2 YFSETQ. V was clipped by 1 base and J by 2 bases; unmatched bases: 2. The CDR3 covers 16 residues. Assay used: immunoSEQ multiplex PCR; TCRdb lists only in-frame clones, some missing. The sample includes some 64,000 clones, 91% of them seen just once. Study-level findings and limits: Normalized T-cell clonal expansion was also low in some nonresponders. Expanded clones tended on average to be more numerous among CD8+ T cells than CD4+. Among the lowest peripheral clonal expansion occurred in 0.1-3.0 mg/kg partial responders.

The timepoints at which blood was sampled were baseline, cycle 4 day 1, and cycle 7 day 1. On this clone itself: Its antigen is unidentified.

The sequence derives from an adult with an advanced solid tumor such as melanoma, head and neck, liver or kidney cancer. The sample was CD4+ or CD8+ T cells sorted from blood, taken in a trial of the OX40 agonist ivuxolimab. The V and J genes are TRBV5-1 and TRBJ1-4; 10 bases match TRBD1. The chain's CDR3 is CASSLRTGGTNEKLFF. In DNA form, the CDR3 reads TGCGCCAGCAGCTTGAGGACAGGGGGGACTAATGAAAAACTGTTTTTT.